Sequencing of this T cell receptor (beta chain) was carried out in a study of CD8+ T cells in alopecia areata. Study-wide results and limits: Lesional scalp, notably in alopecia totalis/universalis, had clonality above that of normal scalp.

Sequencing used cDNA as its template, made by extracting RNA and reverse transcribing it. Libraries were prepared by immunoSEQ multiplex PCR; TCRdb keeps only in-frame clonotypes and omits some of them. Counted here are over 95,000 clones, approximately 66% occurring once; the ten biggest clones make up around a sixth. Treatment meaning: oral pan-JAK inhibitor, 5-10 mg twice daily. Individuals with alopecia areata gave both lesional scalp punch biopsies and peripheral blood for collection. V was clipped by 3 bases and J by 8 bases, with 13 bases between them. The germline V gene has CDR1 LNHNV and CDR2 YYDKDF (reference sequence). This CDR3 comprises 13 residues. In the case of this clone: The antigen remains unidentified.

This sequence joins TRBV15 and TRBJ1-2, with no clear D. This specimen was CD8+ T cells sorted from blood, taken at week 4, from a patient treated with tofacitinib. The TCR comes from a human donor with alopecia areata. The CDR3 loop reads CATSRNQVGGYTF. The CDR3 coding sequence is TGTGCCACCAGCAGGAACCAAGTCGGGGGCTACACCTTC.